A selection of T cell receptor beta chains follows, all from one sample in a study of blood T cells in healthy people across ages. MiXCR was run by TCRdb on the 5' RACE reads, yielding one entry per CDR3 protein. Of about 1.5 million distinct CDR3 sequences listed, roughly 43% are singletons. Sample: blood. The receptors derive from a woman aged 18-35 years in good health. Both conserved end residues are trimmed from each CDR3. A row's size may be missing; if present it is once, few, many or a size class.

abundance	j_gene	v_gene	CDR3aa
few	TRBJ1-4	TRBV24-1	ATSDPGQGDEKLF
-	-	TRBV21-1	ASSKAAGGPRVYEQY
-	TRBJ2-2	TRBV25-1	ASGGWGRRNTGELF
-	TRBJ2-7	TRBV6-5	ASTGWGQGKDEQY
few	TRBJ1-1	TRBV9	ASSVGPGENTEVF
few	TRBJ1-2	TRBV25-1	ASSEFGGTGNDYGYT
-	TRBJ2-1	TRBV4-1	ASTSVGRANEQF
-	-	TRBV27	ASSLSPTGISYEQY
-	TRBJ1-4	TRBV5-1	ASSLADGYEKLF
-	-	TRBV27	ASTLRLGQGYEQY
-	TRBJ2-1	TRBV7-6	ASSLGLAGRIYNEQF
-	TRBJ2-4	TRBV12-3/TRBV12-4	ASSWGQGRSKNIQY
few	TRBJ2-7	TRBV7-9	ASSLGQGAISYEQY
-	TRBJ2-3	TRBV27	ASSSSVMGTDTQY
-	TRBJ2-1	TRBV10-3	AITASEYNEQF
-	TRBJ2-1	TRBV12-3/TRBV12-4	ASSTPETSGADISYKEQF
-	TRBJ1-3	TRBV7-3	ASSLTPGLRSTGNTIY
few	TRBJ2-5	TRBV6-5	ASSYTTAGPLY
-	TRBJ2-7	TRBV10-3	AISAVLGLAVYEQY
-	TRBJ1-5	TRBV12-3/TRBV12-4	ASSAGPQRPQH
-	TRBJ1-2	TRBV27	ASSFGGAYYGYT
many	TRBJ2-3	TRBV12-3/TRBV12-4	ASRGVSDTQY
many	TRBJ2-3	TRBV2	ASTPVGADTQY
few	TRBJ2-3	TRBV20-1	SARPLAGAAPDTQY
few	TRBJ1-5	TRBV4-3	ASSQDLVMGDQPQH
-	TRBJ1-5	TRBV6-2/TRBV6-3	ASRPTGTRFYQPQH